The 13 T cell receptor beta chains below were found in one sample sequenced in a study of cytomegalovirus exposure and HLA in healthy donors. Use of 60 Vbeta and 13 Jbeta primers characterized the PCR. Assay: immunoSEQ multiplex PCR; the TCRdb copy retains only in-frame clones and omits some. The sample yields 150,000 to 250,000 clones, around 77% seen once. Material for sequencing was PBMCs. These receptors were obtained from a man aged 25-40 years in good health and CMV-seronegative.

The chain links TRBV27 to TRBJ1-5, with D unresolved. Trimming took off 3 bases at V and 1 base at J, with 7 bases between the two ends. Germline CDR1 is MNHEY and CDR2 is SMNVEV (reference sequence). There are 14 residues in the CDR3. The CDR3: CASSFSVSNQPQHF. The CDR3 DNA is TGTGCCAGCAGTTTTTCGGTAAGCAATCAGCCCCAGCATTTT.

The chain has TRBV5-4 and TRBJ1-4; tentatively, D is TRBD1 (6 bases). The V end was cut by 5 bases, the J end by 3 bases, with 14 bases between. Germline loops: CDR1 SGHNT, CDR2 YYREEE (reference sequence). This CDR3 has 15 amino acids. The CDR3 nucleotides are TGTGCCAGCAGAGATGCCGGGACATCTAATGAAAAACTGTTTTTT. This codes for CASRDAGTSNEKLFF. Based on the CDR3 plus reference TRBV5-4 and TRBJ1-4, the full variable domain is ETGVTQSPTHLIKTRGQQVTLRCSSQSGHNTVSWYQQALGQGPQFIFQYYREEENGRGNFPPRFSGLQFPNYSSELNVNALELDDSALYLCASRDAGTSNEKLFFGSGTQLSVL.

The gene calls are TRBV4-1 and TRBJ2-1; 10 bases are a match to TRBD1. The trim removed 3 bases at V and 7 bases at J, leaving 15 bases unmatched. Germline V CDR1 and CDR2: MGHRA, YSYEKL. This CDR3 contains 18 residues. The CDR3 loop is CASSHFIPGQGIRNEQFF. DNA of the CDR3: TGCGCCAGCAGCCATTTCATTCCGGGACAGGGGATCAGGAATGAGCAGTTCTTC.

The V and J genes are TRBV28 and TRBJ2-2; tentative D call: TRBD1 (7 bases). This CDR3 is 15 amino acids long. Germline CDR1 reads MDHEN; CDR2 reads SYDVKM. Trimming pared 3 bases from V and 6 bases from J, leaving 14 bases between. In DNA, the CDR3 is TGTGCCAGCAGTTTTTGGCAGGGGGAGGCCGGGGAGCTGTTTTTT. Translated: CASSFWQGEAGELFF.

This chain joins TRBV5-4 and TRBJ2-1, with 15 nucleotides matching TRBD2. CDR1 is SGHNT, CDR2 YYREEE, per germline (reference sequence). V was clipped by 4 bases and J by 8 bases; unmatched bases: 4. The length of the CDR3 is 15 residues. The CDR3 DNA reads TGTGCCAGCAGCCTCCGGACTAGCGGGAGGGATGAGCAGTTCTTC. Its protein is CASSLRTSGRDEQFF.

The genes are TRBV4-1 and TRBJ2-3, with 8 bases that match TRBD2. Germline V CDR1 and CDR2: MGHRA, YSYEKL. The CDR3 is made up of 16 amino acids. With 1 base clipped from V and 5 bases from J, the junction kept 8 bases outside the gene matches. CDR3 protein: CASSQVDGRAIDTQYF. CDR3 bases: TGCGCCAGCAGCCAAGTAGACGGGAGGGCCATAGATACGCAGTATTTT.

The rearrangement joins TRBV7-3 to TRBJ2-7; 8 nucleotides align to TRBD2. Losses at the gene ends were 1 base for V and 4 bases for J; bases not matched to a gene: 6. CDR3 length: 15 residues. CDR1 and CDR2 from the germline V gene are SGHTA and FQGTGA. DNA for the CDR3: TGTGCCAGCAGCTTAATTGCGGGAGGAGTTTACGAGCAGTACTTC. Translating gives CASSLIAGGVYEQYF.

This chain uses TRBV6-5 with TRBJ1-2; 9 bases match TRBD1. Trimming took 4 bases from V and 8 from J; bases not matched to a gene: 8. Germline lookup yields CDR1 MNHEY and CDR2 SVGAGI. The CDR3 loop spans 14 amino acids. The CDR3 nucleotides read TGTGCCAGCAGTTCCCTACAGGGGGCGAGGGGCTACACCTTC. It encodes CASSSLQGARGYTF.

The chain carries TRBV19 and TRBJ2-3; perhaps TRBD1 as D (5 bases). The germline V gene has CDR1 LNHDA and CDR2 SQIVND (reference sequence). Between the trimmed V and J ends, which lost 3 bases and 2 bases, there was a span of 12 bases. The CDR3 loop spans 15 amino acids. CDR3 region: CASSMAPGYTDTQYF. DNA of the CDR3: TGTGCCAGTAGTATGGCGCCAGGGTACACAGATACGCAGTATTTT.

This chain joins TRBV27 and TRBJ1-6; 7 bases line up with TRBD1. The ends lost 6 bases at V and 5 bases at J; junction bases unmatched: 7. Germline V CDR1 and CDR2: MNHEY, SMNVEV (reference sequence). The CDR3 has 15 amino acids. CDR3 bases: TGTGCCAGCAGCCTGGGGACAGCCAATAATTCACCCCTCCACTTT. Its translation is CASSLGTANNSPLHF.

The chain combines TRBV19 with TRBJ2-1; D is possibly TRBD1 (5 bases). V was shortened by 3 bases and J by 9 bases, with 9 bases between the two germline ends. Per germline, CDR1 LNHDA and CDR2 SQIVND (reference sequence). The CDR3 is 12 residues long. The CDR3 here is CASSIQGGEQFF. The CDR3, as DNA: TGTGCCAGTAGTATTCAGGGTGGTGAGCAGTTCTTC. Full variable domain (missing parts from reference TRBV19 and TRBJ2-1): DGGITQSPKYLFRKEGQNVTLSCEQNLNHDAMYWYRQDPGQGLRLIYYSQIVNDFQKGDIAEGYSVSREKKESFPLTVTSAQKNPTAFYLCASSIQGGEQFFGPGTRLTVL.

The genes are TRBV11-3 and TRBJ2-5; 7 positions agree with TRBD1. Germline lookup yields CDR1 SGHNT and CDR2 YENEEA. The trim removed 1 base at V and 7 bases at J, leaving 6 bases unmatched. This CDR3 comprises 14 residues. CDR3 in amino acids: CASSLGQGVGTQYF. CDR3 nucleotide sequence: TGTGCCAGCAGCTTAGGACAGGGCGTGGGGACCCAGTACTTC.

The genes are TRBV10-3 and TRBJ2-2; unclear D gene. CDR1 is ENHRY, CDR2 SYGVKD, per germline. This CDR3 is built from 14 residues. Trimming removed 3 bases at V and 3 bases at J, with 8 bases between. The CDR3 loop reads CAISDTTDTGELFF. The CDR3 nucleotides read TGTGCCATCAGTGACACTACGGACACCGGGGAGCTGTTTTTT.